This TCR beta chain originates from a study of cytomegalovirus exposure and HLA in healthy donors. Background on the study: HLA-typed donors were the source of about 81 million unique TCRs held in an early data release. Study-level points and caveats: Researchers reported from a later analysis that most CMV-associated TCR beta chains appeared HLA-restricted.

With respect to this clone: The antigen is undetermined.

CDR3 size: 15 residues. The germline V and J ends were trimmed by 4 bases and 2 bases, with 13 bases remaining between them. Germline V gives CDR1 SGDLS, CDR2 YYNGEE. Among the donors, all were healthy bone marrow donors. 13 Jbeta primers and 60 Vbeta primers were used for the PCR. Using immunoSEQ multiplex PCR, the repertoire was profiled, and TCRdb retains in-frame clones only, with some absent. This sample yields about 160,000 clones, of which 76% are seen a single time; 0.65% to 0.85% belongs to the top ten. This TCR came from a female donor in good health and CMV-seronegative. The V and J genes are TRBV9 and TRBJ2-1; perhaps TRBD2 as D (6 bases). Sequencing was carried out using PBMCs. The CDR3 bases are TGTGCCAGCAGCCCGGGACTTCTTACCTACAATGAGCAGTTCTTC. It translates to CASSPGLLTYNEQFF.